Shown below are 30 T cell receptor beta chains from a single sample sequenced in a study of blood T cell repertoires in COVID-19. The protocol was immunoSEQ multiplex PCR, while the TCRdb copy is restricted to in-frame clones and leaves out a portion. The profile covers approximately 300,000 clones, with more than 85% appearing a single time and around 3.9% taken by the ten largest. Sample: PBMCs or T cells enriched from blood (not recorded which). These receptors all come from a woman younger than 45 who had been exposed to COVID-19.

The chain employs TRBV6-5 and TRBJ1-5; tentative D call: TRBD1 (6 bases). The V gene lost 6 bases and the J gene lost 11 bases, with 20 bases spanning the gap. This CDR3 region has 14 residues. CDR1 and CDR2 from the germline V gene are MNHEY and SVGAGI. DNA for the CDR3: TGTGCCAGCAGCCCCGACAGGTGGGAAGGGTCCCAGCATTTT. Translation: CASSPDRWEGSQHF.

V and J are TRBV5-1 and TRBJ2-3; 12 positions match TRBD2. Trimming cost V 2 bases and J 0 bases; bases outside gene matches: 4. The CDR3 covers 17 residues. Germline lookup yields CDR1 SGHRS and CDR2 YFSETQ. CDR3 region: CASSFGLAGGSTDTQYF. CDR3 nucleotides: TGCGCCAGCAGCTTTGGGCTAGCGGGGGGGAGCACAGATACGCAGTATTTT.

This chain links TRBV7-8 with TRBJ1-2; D is ambiguous. In germline, CDR1 is SGHVS, CDR2 FQNEAQ. With 5 bases removed from V and 8 bases from J, the gap between germline ends came to 12 bases. This CDR3 has 12 amino acids. For the CDR3, the DNA is TGTGCCAGCAGCCCAGCTCCGGAGGGCTACACCTTC. Translated: CASSPAPEGYTF.

V and J are TRBV7-8 and TRBJ2-3; D unclear. Trimming took off 5 bases at V and 2 bases at J, with 5 bases between the two ends. Germline V gene lookup returns CDR1 SGHVS and CDR2 FQNEAQ. CDR3 size: 12 residues. The CDR3 DNA reads as TGTGCCAGCAGCCCTTACACAGATACGCAGTATTTT. This sequence encodes CASSPYTDTQYF.

This sequence joins TRBV7-2 and TRBJ2-2; D is possibly TRBD2 (6 bases). The CDR3 is 17 residues long. Germline CDR1 reads SGHTA; CDR2 reads FQGNSA. V was shortened by 5 bases and J by 6 bases, with 22 bases between the two germline ends. CDR3 loop: CASSPSGSGTLAGELFF. CDR3 coding DNA: TGTGCCAGCAGCCCCTCCGGTAGCGGTACTTTAGCCGGGGAGCTGTTTTTT. Looking up the rest from reference TRBV7-2 and TRBJ2-2 gives the full variable domain: GAGVSQSPSNKVTEKGKDVELRCDPISGHTALYWYRQSLGQGLEFLIYFQGNSAPDKSGLPSDRFSAERTGGSVSTLTIQRTQQEDSAVYLCASSPSGSGTLAGELFFGEGSRLTVL.

This chain links TRBV5-5 with TRBJ1-1, with 8 bases matching TRBD1. This CDR3 is built from 14 residues. The V gene's germline CDR1 is SGHKS and CDR2 YYEKEE (reference sequence). The junction had 5 bases not matched to a gene; V was cut back by 4 bases and J by 3 bases. For the CDR3, the DNA is TGTGCCAGCAGCCTGGGACAGGCTGACACTGAAGCTTTCTTT. The encoded protein is CASSLGQADTEAFF.

This clone appeared a few times. The chain has TRBV4-1 and TRBJ1-6; 9 bases agree with TRBD1. The trim removed 1 base at V and 11 bases at J, leaving 6 bases unmatched. This CDR3 is built from 15 residues. Germline V lookup: CDR1 MGHRA, CDR2 YSYEKL. DNA for the CDR3: TGCGCCAGCAGCCAAGCCGGGACAGGGACCCCACCCCTCCACTTT. Translation: CASSQAGTGTPPLHF.

The CDR3 region is CASSFSPGLGQLYNEQFF. The CDR3 bases are TGCGCCAGCAGCTTTAGTCCGGGCCTGGGGCAACTGTACAATGAGCAGTTCTTC. V is TRBV5-1 and J is TRBJ2-1; TRBD1 might be the D (5 bases). CDR1 is SGHRS, CDR2 YFSETQ, per germline. The CDR3 extends over 18 amino acids. V gave up 2 bases and J gave up 4 bases, with 22 bases separating them.

The rearrangement joins TRBV27 to TRBJ2-7; 9 bases line up with TRBD1. The trim removed 8 bases at V and 4 bases at J, leaving 12 bases unmatched. This CDR3 comprises 15 residues. Germline-derived CDR1 and CDR2 are MNHEY and SMNVEV (reference sequence). Here the CDR3 DNA reads TGTGCCAGCGCCCTCAGCCCCGGGACAGGGTACGAGCAGTACTTC. This gives the protein CASALSPGTGYEQYF.

The chain combines TRBV5-4 with TRBJ1-1, with a possible D match to TRBD1 (5 bases). In germline, CDR1 is SGHNT, CDR2 YYREEE (reference sequence). V was trimmed by 10 bases and J by 3 bases, leaving 19 bases between them. This CDR3 is 14 amino acids long. Here the CDR3 DNA reads TGTGCCGGTTTTTCAACCCCGGGGGACACTGAAGCTTTCTTT. Translating it yields CAGFSTPGDTEAFF. Supplemented by reference TRBV5-4 and TRBJ1-1, the full variable domain reads ETGVTQSPTHLIKTRGQQVTLRCSSQSGHNTVSWYQQALGQGPQFIFQYYREEENGRGNFPPRFSGLQFPNYSSELNVNALELDDSALYLCAGFSTPGDTEAFFGQGTRLTVV.

The chain couples TRBV5-1 to TRBJ2-5, with 9 bases that match TRBD1. In germline, CDR1 is SGHRS, CDR2 YFSETQ. Trimming removed 4 bases from V and 5 bases from J; junction bases left unmatched: 9. This CDR3 contains 15 residues. The CDR3 here is CASSVGTGTVETQYF. The CDR3 DNA follows: TGCGCCAGCAGCGTGGGGACAGGGACGGTGGAGACCCAGTACTTC.

The V and J genes are TRBV27 and TRBJ2-7; D is possibly TRBD1 (6 bases). The CDR3 is 16 residues long. V lost 0 bases to trimming and J lost 4 bases, with 16 bases between them. The germline CDR1 and CDR2 sequences are MNHEY and SMNVEV (reference sequence). The CDR3 nucleotides are TGTGCCAGCAGTTTATCGAGTGAGGACAGTAATTACGAGCAGTACTTC. This encodes CASSLSSEDSNYEQYF.

The gene calls are TRBV7-2 and TRBJ2-1, with 7 bases lining up with TRBD2. Germline V gives CDR1 SGHTA, CDR2 FQGNSA. Losses at the gene ends were 5 bases for V and 1 base for J; bases not matched to a gene: 8. CDR3 length: 16 amino acids. The CDR3 region has the DNA TGTGCCAGCAGCCCCGTACTAGCGACTTCCTACAATGAGCAGTTCTTC. It encodes CASSPVLATSYNEQFF.

This clone was detected only once. The chain joins TRBV27 to TRBJ1-5, with D perhaps matching TRBD1 (6 bases). V lost 6 bases and J lost 6, with 18 bases in between. The CDR3 runs 15 residues. Germline V gene data show CDR1 as MNHEY and CDR2 as SMNVEV (reference sequence). Written as DNA, the CDR3 is TGTGCCAGCAGCTTTAACAGGGAGGGGGGTCAGCCCCAGCATTTT. It translates to CASSFNREGGQPQHF.

The rearrangement joins TRBV5-1 to TRBJ2-7; D possibly corresponds to TRBD1 (5 bases). In germline, CDR1 is SGHRS, CDR2 YFSETQ. This CDR3 contains 13 residues. The V end was cut by 6 bases, the J end by 7 bases, with 17 bases between. CDR3 DNA: TGCGCCAGCAAAGAAGGGGTCTCCCCTGAGCAGTACTTC. It codes for CASKEGVSPEQYF.

This rearrangement joins TRBV5-6 to TRBJ1-2; D is undetermined. This CDR3 is built from 15 residues. Germline V gene lookup returns CDR1 SGHDT and CDR2 YYEEEE. The V end was cut by 0 bases, the J end by 5 bases, with 14 bases between. The CDR3 region is CASSLGRQAIYGYTF. In nucleotides, the CDR3 is TGTGCCAGCAGCTTGGGTCGGCAGGCCATATATGGCTACACCTTC. The full variable domain, its missing parts supplied by reference TRBV5-6 and TRBJ1-2, is DAGVTQSPTHLIKTRGQQVTLRCSPKSGHDTVSWYQQALGQGPQFIFQYYEEEERQRGNFPDRFSGHQFPNYSSELNVNALLLGDSALYLCASSLGRQAIYGYTFGSGTRLTVV.

V and J are TRBV5-1 and TRBJ1-1; 9 nucleotides agree with TRBD1. Germline CDR1 SGHRS, CDR2 YFSETQ. The CDR3 loop spans 15 amino acids. V was clipped by 9 bases and J by 5 bases; unmatched bases: 14. CDR3 amino acids: CATNRGTGKITEAFF. For the CDR3, the DNA is TGCGCCACTAACAGGGGGACAGGGAAAATAACTGAAGCTTTCTTT.

The genes are TRBV7-2 and TRBJ1-2; D is undetermined. Trimming removed 5 bases at V and 1 base at J, with 11 bases between. This CDR3 region has 14 residues. CDR1 and CDR2 from the germline V gene are SGHTA and FQGNSA. The CDR3 sequence: CASSLGPINYGYTF. In DNA, the CDR3 is TGTGCCAGCAGCCTAGGGCCGATTAACTATGGCTACACCTTC.

V usage is TRBV5-5 and J usage is TRBJ2-7; weak D call: TRBD1 (6 bases). The germline CDR1 and CDR2 sequences are SGHKS and YYEKEE (reference sequence). The CDR3 consists of 16 residues. Between the trimmed V and J ends, which lost 3 bases and 2 bases, there was a span of 18 bases. The CDR3 loop reads CASSWTVLVPPYEQYF. The CDR3 region has the DNA TGTGCCAGCAGCTGGACAGTCCTTGTCCCCCCCTACGAGCAGTACTTC.

There are a few counts of this clone. V gene TRBV7-6 combines with J gene TRBJ1-1; D might be TRBD1 (6 bases). The germline V gene has CDR1 SGHVS and CDR2 FNYEAQ. The CDR3 has 15 amino acids. The ends were cut back, 5 bases at V and 4 bases at J, with 17 bases in the middle. CDR3 protein: CASSEGQGFGTEAFF. CDR3 nucleotide sequence: TGTGCCAGCAGCGAGGGGCAGGGGTTTGGCACTGAAGCTTTCTTT. Filled out from reference TRBV7-6 and TRBJ1-1, the complete variable domain reads GAGVSQSPRYKVTKRGQDVALRCDPISGHVSLYWYRQALGQGPEFLTYFNYEAQQDKSGLPNDRFSAERPEGSISTLTIQRTEQRDSAMYRCASSEGQGFGTEAFFGQGTRLTVV.

The chain uses TRBV18 and TRBJ1-2; no firm D call. V lost 1 base, J lost 3 bases, and 15 bases lay in between. CDR1 and CDR2 from the germline V gene are KGHSH and LQKENI. The CDR3 extends over 16 amino acids. This CDR3 reads CASSPLDTRRDYGYTF. In nucleotides, the CDR3 is TGTGCCAGCTCACCACTCGATACTCGACGGGACTATGGCTACACCTTC.

The chain uses TRBV28 and TRBJ1-1, with TRBD1 as a possible D gene (6 bases). V lost 5 bases to trimming and J lost 4 bases, with 14 bases between them. Germline CDR1 MDHEN, CDR2 SYDVKM. The CDR3 loop spans 14 amino acids. CDR3 bases: TGTGCCAGCAGTACACCCGCGGGGGCCACTGAAGCTTTCTTT. Translation: CASSTPAGATEAFF.

V is TRBV4-1 and J is TRBJ2-7; D not resolved. CDR1 and CDR2 (germline): MGHRA, YSYEKL. The CDR3 has 13 amino acids. V was trimmed by 1 base and J by 2 bases, leaving 6 bases between them. The CDR3 DNA reads as TGCGCCAGCAGCCAAGTTACAGCCTACGAGCAGTACTTC. Amino acid sequence: CASSQVTAYEQYF.

Concerning this clone: The same CDR3 can be traced to other DNA sequences in this sample. This rearrangement joins TRBV6-5 to TRBJ2-5; tentatively, D is TRBD1 (6 bases). This CDR3 region has 15 residues. Germline lookup yields CDR1 MNHEY and CDR2 SVGAGI. V was trimmed by 0 bases and J by 4 bases, leaving 12 bases between them. The CDR3 region is CASSYSGQKGETQYF. CDR3 in DNA: TGTGCCAGCAGTTACTCAGGACAGAAGGGAGAGACCCAGTACTTC.

The V gene is TRBV5-1, the J gene TRBJ1-6; TRBD1 matches 10 bases. The CDR3 consists of 15 residues. In germline, CDR1 is SGHRS, CDR2 YFSETQ. V lost 0 bases, J lost 7 bases, and 1 base stayed unmatched. The CDR3 spells CASSLVGQGNSPLHF. In DNA, the CDR3 is TGCGCCAGCAGCTTGGTGGGACAGGGGAATTCACCCCTCCACTTT.

This clone was seen once. The junction and the germline gene differ at one end; a read error may be behind it. The rearrangement uses TRBV7-2 and TRBJ1-3; 11 nucleotides line up with TRBD1. Germline CDR1 reads SGHTA; CDR2 reads FQGNSA. This CDR3 has 15 residues. The CDR3 bases are TGTGCCAGCAGCTTAGTAGGGACAGGGGGAATCACCATATATTTT. As protein: CASSLVGTGGITIYF.

This clone was detected only once. This chain links TRBV18 with TRBJ2-3; tentatively, D is TRBD2 (7 bases). Per the germline V gene, CDR1 is KGHSH and CDR2 is LQKENI. The germline V and J ends were trimmed by 3 bases and 1 base, with 11 bases remaining between them. This CDR3 comprises 15 residues. The CDR3 coding sequence is TGTGCCAGCTCACCTCCCGGGGGGCGCACAGATACGCAGTATTTT. It codes for CASSPPGGRTDTQYF.

This chain connects TRBV5-1 to TRBJ1-2; TRBD1 might be the D (5 bases). In germline, CDR1 is SGHRS, CDR2 YFSETQ. The CDR3 contains 14 residues. Trimming took 1 base from V and 13 from J, leaving 20 bases between them. Written as DNA, the CDR3 is TGCGCCAGCAGCTTGATGTTAGGACCCAGGGAAGGCACCTTC. It encodes CASSLMLGPREGTF.

The table lists this clone with a count of one. The rearrangement links TRBV7-3 to TRBJ2-1; perhaps TRBD1 as D (5 bases). The CDR3 spans 16 residues. Trimming pared 5 bases from V and 0 bases from J, leaving 14 bases between. Germline lookup yields CDR1 SGHTA and CDR2 FQGTGA. The CDR3 spells CASSLKPGHSYNEQFF. In DNA, the CDR3 is TGTGCCAGCAGCCTAAAGCCAGGGCACTCCTACAATGAGCAGTTCTTC.

The chain recombines TRBV7-2 with TRBJ2-7; D possibly corresponds to TRBD1 (7 bases). Germline CDR1 and CDR2: SGHTA and FQGNSA. This CDR3 comprises 13 residues. Trimming pared 4 bases from V and 4 bases from J, leaving 11 bases between. The CDR3 is CASSSRGRYEQYF. The CDR3 coding sequence is TGTGCCAGCAGCTCCAGGGGGAGGTACGAGCAGTACTTC.